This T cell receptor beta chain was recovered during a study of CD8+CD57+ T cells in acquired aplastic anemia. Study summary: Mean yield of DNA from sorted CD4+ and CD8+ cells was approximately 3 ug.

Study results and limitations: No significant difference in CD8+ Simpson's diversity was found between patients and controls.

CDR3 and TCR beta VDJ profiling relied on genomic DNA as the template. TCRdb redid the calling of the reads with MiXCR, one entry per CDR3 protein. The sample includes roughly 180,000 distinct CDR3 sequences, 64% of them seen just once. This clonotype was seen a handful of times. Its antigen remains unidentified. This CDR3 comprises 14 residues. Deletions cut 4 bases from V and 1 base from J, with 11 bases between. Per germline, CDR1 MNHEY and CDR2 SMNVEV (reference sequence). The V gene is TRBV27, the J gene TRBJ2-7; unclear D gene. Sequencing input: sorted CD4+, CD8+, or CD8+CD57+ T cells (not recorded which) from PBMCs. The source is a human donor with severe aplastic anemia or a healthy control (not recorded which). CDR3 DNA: TGTGCCAGCAGTTCCCCGACACTTTCCTACGAGCAGTACTTC. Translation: CASSSPTLSYEQYF.